The 30 T cell receptor beta chains reported below all come from one sample, sequenced in a study of T cells in Graves' hyperthyroidism and ophthalmopathy. Template material for amplifying TCR beta CDR3 regions consisted of RNA transcripts. An initial round of RT-PCR targeting the TCR CDR3 relied on the HTBI primer set. MiXCR, run by TCRdb on the multiplex PCR reads, gives a single entry per CDR3 protein. This sample yields approximately 430,000 distinct CDR3 sequences, of which less than 20% are seen a single time; roughly 15% belongs to the top ten. Source material: blood. These TCRs come from a woman younger than 30 with Graves' hyperthyroidism.

Note on this clonotype: This could be a read error, since a much larger clone is one nucleotide away. The chain has TRBV12-3 or TRBV12-4 and TRBJ2-3; 8 bases fit TRBD2. V was clipped by 5 bases and J by 6 bases; unmatched bases: 10. This CDR3 is 15 amino acids long. This chain's CDR3 is CASSNYGGAGDTQYF. CDR3 nucleotide sequence: TGTGCCAGCAGTAATTACGGGGGGGCAGGGGATACGCAGTATTTT.

This clonotype has a count of ten or more. The gene calls are TRBV6-5 and TRBJ1-5; maybe TRBD1 (5 bases). CDR1 and CDR2 from the germline V gene are MNHEY and SVGAGI. The CDR3 loop spans 15 amino acids. V gave up 0 bases and J gave up 5 bases, with 11 bases separating them. The CDR3 DNA reads as TGTGCCAGCAGTTACTCGGCAGGGTGGGATCAGCCCCAGCATTTT. This codes for CASSYSAGWDQPQHF.

Only a few counts were recorded for this clonotype. The chain carries TRBV7-9 and TRBJ1-4; D uncertain. This CDR3 contains 14 residues. Trimming pared 4 bases from V and 10 bases from J, leaving 16 bases between. The germline gives CDR1 SEHNR, CDR2 FQNEAQ (reference sequence). This chain's CDR3 is CASSYRGLNGKLFF. Here the CDR3 DNA reads TGTGCCAGCAGCTATCGGGGTCTGAACGGAAAACTGTTTTTT. The complete variable domain, with remaining parts taken from reference TRBV7-9 and TRBJ1-4, reads DTGVSQNPRHKITKRGQNVTFRCDPISEHNRLYWYRQTLGQGPEFLTYFQNEAQLEKSRLLSDRFSAERPKGSFSTLEIQRTEQGDSAMYLCASSYRGLNGKLFFGSGTQLSVL.

On this clonotype: A much larger clone differs from this one at a single base, so this may be a read error. J is TRBJ2-7 and V is TRBV7-9, with 9 bases identical to TRBD2. This CDR3 is built from 14 residues. CDR1 is SEHNR, CDR2 FQNEAQ, per germline (reference sequence). CDR3 loop: CAGSLSLAGNEQYF. The CDR3 coding sequence is TGTGCCGGCAGCTTAAGTCTAGCGGGAAACGAGCAGTACTTC.

The chain joins TRBV28 to TRBJ1-1; 8 bases are a match to TRBD1. From germline, CDR1 is MDHEN and CDR2 SYDVKM. Trimming at V came to 5 bases and at J to 10 bases, leaving 9 bases not matched to a gene. CDR3 length: 13 residues. CDR3 DNA sequence: TGTGCCAGCAGTAGCGACAGGGGCGCCGGAGCTTTCTTT. Translated: CASSSDRGAGAFF.

This clonotype was detected ten times or more. The rearrangement joins TRBV5-1 to TRBJ2-1; 8 bases are a match to TRBD1. The CDR3 consists of 19 residues. V lost 4 bases and J lost 1; bases outside the gene matches: 16. Germline assignment: CDR1 SGHRS and CDR2 YFSETQ. The CDR3 protein is CASSRSNSGTGWSYNEQFF. The CDR3 nucleotides read TGCGCCAGCAGCCGCTCCAATTCCGGGACAGGTTGGTCCTACAATGAGCAGTTCTTC.

This clonotype was recorded at least ten times. This chain uses TRBV20-1 with TRBJ2-3, with D maybe TRBD1 (6 bases). The CDR3 has 16 amino acids. V was clipped by 5 bases and J by 0 bases, with 18 bases between them. In germline, CDR1 is DFQATT, CDR2 SNEGSKA (reference sequence). CDR3: CSAPDPGHKSTDTQYF. DNA of the CDR3: TGCAGTGCTCCTGATCCGGGACATAAAAGCACAGATACGCAGTATTTT.

This clonotype occurred many times. This rearrangement joins TRBV20-1 to TRBJ1-1; unclear D gene. CDR1 is DFQATT, CDR2 SNEGSKA, per germline (reference sequence). This CDR3 comprises 11 residues. V lost 2 bases and J lost 3, with 4 bases in between. The CDR3 sequence is CSARRDTEAFF. Written as DNA, the CDR3 is TGCAGTGCTAGAAGGGACACTGAAGCTTTCTTT.

This clonotype was seen more than once but under ten times. V and J are TRBV29-1 and TRBJ2-7, with 8 bases matching TRBD2. The CDR3 has 12 residues. V trimming: 4 bases; J trimming: 5 bases; junction bases outside the gene matches: 4. Germline loops: CDR1 SQVTM, CDR2 ANQGSEA. The CDR3 region has the DNA TGCAGCGTTGTGGGGCGGGGGGACGAGCAGTACTTC. Translation: CSVVGRGDEQYF.

This clonotype was recorded a few times. CDR3 loop: CASSDGRITDTQYF. In nucleotides, the CDR3 is TGTGCCAGCAGTGACGGGAGGATTACAGATACGCAGTATTTT. The chain employs TRBV7-9 and TRBJ2-3; 7 bases are a match to TRBD2. The trim removed 6 bases at V and 3 bases at J, leaving 6 bases unmatched. The CDR3 is 14 amino acids. Germline lookup yields CDR1 SEHNR and CDR2 FQNEAQ (reference sequence).

In its sample, this clonotype was seen many times. This chain uses TRBV27 with TRBJ2-1, with D perhaps TRBD1 or TRBD2 (6 bases each). Germline V gene lookup returns CDR1 MNHEY and CDR2 SMNVEV (reference sequence). Trimming took 6 bases from V and 0 from J, leaving 18 bases between them. The CDR3 has 17 amino acids. The CDR3 protein is CASSTSGGRSSYNEQFF. CDR3 nucleotide sequence: TGTGCCAGCAGCACAAGTGGGGGGCGGAGCTCCTACAATGAGCAGTTCTTC.

This clonotype has more than one count but fewer than ten. One base away lies a much larger clone, so this may be a sequencing read error. The chain carries TRBV6-1 and TRBJ2-7, with D possibly being TRBD1 or TRBD2 (6 bases each). This CDR3 has 16 amino acids. The germline gives CDR1 MNHNS, CDR2 SASEGT. Trimming took 6 bases from V and 2 from J, leaving 20 bases between them. The CDR3 loop is CASRATRGYRAYEQYF. The CDR3 DNA reads as TGTGCCAGCAGGGCAACTCGGGGGTACAGGGCCTACGAGCAGTACTTC.

Note on this clonotype: A read error is possible here, since a much larger clone lies one base away. The genes are TRBV18 and TRBJ1-5, with a possible D match to TRBD1 (5 bases). CDR3 length: 15 amino acids. The germline V gene encodes CDR1 KGHSH and CDR2 LQKENI. The CDR3, as DNA: TGTACCAGCTCACTAATCAGGGCAAACGATCAGCCCCAGCATTTT. It translates to CTSSLIRANDQPQHF.

Many counts were recorded for this clonotype. The CDR3 region is CASSLAGQGNEKLFF. The CDR3 DNA reads as TGTGCCAGCAGCTTAGCGGGACAGGGTAATGAAAAACTGTTTTTT. J is TRBJ1-4 and V is TRBV7-9; 9 nucleotides match TRBD1. V lost 0 bases to trimming and J lost 4 bases; unmatched junction nucleotides: 0. Per the germline V gene, CDR1 is SEHNR and CDR2 is FQNEAQ (reference sequence). The CDR3 has 15 amino acids.

About this clonotype: A much larger clone lies a single base off, so this may be a read error. This chain connects TRBV5-1 to TRBJ2-1, with a possible D match to TRBD1 (6 bases). Per the germline V gene, CDR1 is SGHRS and CDR2 is YFSETQ. This CDR3 has 15 amino acids. V gave up 2 bases and J gave up 10 bases, with 19 bases separating them. The CDR3 nucleotides read TGCGCCAGCAGCTTTTACGGCAGGGGTGTCGACGAGCAGTTCTTC. The encoded protein is CASSFYGRGVDEQFF.

The sample holds many counts of this clonotype. The chain has TRBV2 and TRBJ2-1, with D tentatively TRBD2 (6 bases). Trimming shortened V by 5 bases and J by 5 bases, and 13 bases separated the two germline ends. Germline CDR1 is SNHLY and CDR2 is FYNNEI. The CDR3 is 14 amino acids. The CDR3 loop reads CASSSWTTNNEQFF. The CDR3 nucleotides read TGTGCCAGCAGTTCGTGGACTACTAACAATGAGCAGTTCTTC.

The gene calls are TRBV5-1 and TRBJ2-7, with 9 positions matching TRBD1. The V and J ends lost 0 bases and 3 bases, in that order; junction bases with no gene match: 4. The CDR3 is 15 residues long. Looked up from germline, CDR1 is SGHRS and CDR2 is YFSETQ. CDR3 sequence: CASSLDGQGLYEQYF. The DNA for the CDR3 is TGCGCCAGCAGCTTGGATGGACAGGGGCTCTACGAGCAGTACTTC.

This clonotype showed up just a few times. The V gene is TRBV12-3 or TRBV12-4, the J gene TRBJ2-7; a possible D gene is TRBD2 (6 bases). The CDR3 contains 14 residues. Trimming left V 5 bases short and J 0 bases short, with 11 bases between. CDR3 residues: CASSPPTSSYEQYF. The CDR3 nucleotides read TGTGCCAGCAGTCCCCCGACTAGCTCCTACGAGCAGTACTTC.

V gene TRBV6-1 combines with J gene TRBJ2-7; TRBD1 matches at 10 bases. This CDR3 is built from 15 residues. In germline, CDR1 is MNHNS, CDR2 SASEGT. Trimming cost V 5 bases and J 3 bases; bases outside gene matches: 7. The CDR3 sequence: CASSPGTGALYEQYF. In nucleotides, the CDR3 is TGTGCCAGCAGTCCCGGGACAGGGGCCCTCTACGAGCAGTACTTC.

This clonotype was observed many times. This chain links TRBV27 with TRBJ2-5, with TRBD2 as a possible D gene (5 bases). Germline values: CDR1 MNHEY, CDR2 SMNVEV (reference sequence). The CDR3 length is 17 residues. The V end was cut by 4 bases, the J end by 0 bases, with 18 bases between. The CDR3, as DNA: TGTGCCAGCAGTTCCAGACTACCAGACCTAAACCAAGAGACCCAGTACTTC. It is translated as CASSSRLPDLNQETQYF.

This clonotype was observed many times. V gene TRBV7-2 combines with J gene TRBJ2-5, with 7 nucleotides matching TRBD2. Trimming removed 4 bases from V and 2 bases from J; junction bases left unmatched: 10. The CDR3 totals 16 residues. CDR1 SGHTA and CDR2 FQGNSA come from the germline V gene. The CDR3 is CASSSSSSGGQETQYF. DNA for the CDR3: TGTGCCAGCAGCTCATCATCCTCGGGGGGACAAGAGACCCAGTACTTC.

The chain uses TRBV6-2 or TRBV6-3 and TRBJ2-4; 8 nucleotides match TRBD1. CDR3 length: 13 amino acids. J lost 6 bases, V lost 5 bases, and 3 bases had no gene match. Germline assignment: CDR1 MNHEY and CDR2 SVGEGT. The CDR3 DNA reads as TGTGCCAGCAGTATCGGACAGGGAAACATTCAGTACTTC. As protein: CASSIGQGNIQYF.

There are a few counts of this clonotype. One end of the junction is discordant with germline, which a read error may explain. The chain carries TRBV6-2 or TRBV6-3 and TRBJ2-7; a weak D match, TRBD1 (6 bases). The CDR3 length is 16 residues. CDR1 and CDR2 from the germline V gene are MNHEY and SVGEGT. CDR3 in amino acids: CASRTWVWGHIGELYF. The CDR3 bases are TGTGCCAGCAGGACCTGGGTGTGGGGGCACATCGGGGAGCTGTACTTC.

A few counts support this clonotype. The rearrangement uses TRBV4-1 and TRBJ2-7, with 10 bases fitting TRBD2. The CDR3 length is 14 residues. Germline CDR1 and CDR2: MGHRA and YSYEKL. V was clipped by 6 bases and J by 3 bases; unmatched bases: 5. CDR3 sequence: CASRTTSGNYEQYF. Written as DNA, the CDR3 is TGCGCCAGCAGAACAACTAGCGGGAACTACGAGCAGTACTTC.

This clonotype was seen at least ten times. The chain couples TRBV6-1 to TRBJ1-1, with D perhaps matching TRBD1 (6 bases). The CDR3 totals 15 residues. The V gene's germline CDR1 is MNHNS and CDR2 SASEGT. V was cut by 1 base and J by 4 bases, with 13 bases left in between. The CDR3 nucleotides are TGTGCCAGCAGTGAAGTCGCGAGGGGGAGCACTGAAGCTTTCTTT. Protein: CASSEVARGSTEAFF.

This clonotype occurred a few times. V and J are TRBV3-1 and TRBJ2-3; TRBD2 aligns across 7 bases. Per germline, CDR1 LGHDT and CDR2 YNNKEL (reference sequence). This CDR3 is 15 amino acids long. V shed 1 base and J 2 bases; nucleotides not matched to a gene: 3. The CDR3 DNA follows: TGTGCCAGCAGCCAAGGGGGGGGACCCACAGATACGCAGTATTTT. This sequence encodes CASSQGGGPTDTQYF.

The V gene is TRBV20-1, the J gene TRBJ1-4; TRBD1 is a possible D gene (6 bases). Germline V gene sequence: CDR1 DFQATT, CDR2 SNEGSKA (reference sequence). V gave up 2 bases and J gave up 2 bases, with 15 bases separating them. This CDR3 comprises 16 residues. Here the CDR3 DNA reads TGCAGTGCTAGACCTCAGTACAGGGCTACTAATGAAAAACTGTTTTTT. Translating it yields CSARPQYRATNEKLFF.

Many counts were recorded for this clonotype. V is TRBV7-3 and J is TRBJ1-5, with D possibly matching TRBD1 (5 bases). CDR1 SGHTA and CDR2 FQGTGA come from the germline V gene. Trimming stripped 3 bases from V and 8 bases from J, with 14 bases between. The CDR3 loop spans 14 amino acids. CDR3 loop: CASSFRGEEKPQHF. CDR3 sequence (DNA): TGTGCCAGCAGCTTCCGAGGGGAAGAGAAGCCCCAGCATTTT.

Concerning this clonotype: This may be a read error: a much more frequent sequence differs by one nucleotide. This chain joins TRBV6-1 and TRBJ2-3; the D is unclear. The CDR3 is 14 residues long. Germline CDR1 MNHNS, CDR2 SASEGT. The V end lost 2 bases, the J end lost 2 bases, and 8 bases lay between the germline ends. CDR3 DNA: TGTGCCAGCAGTGAAAGTTGGGACACAGATACGCAGTATTTT. It yields the protein CASSESWDTDTQYF.

This clonotype has a count of ten or more. V and J are TRBV5-1 and TRBJ1-1; D is perhaps TRBD1 (5 bases). The V end was cut by 4 bases, the J end by 0 bases, with 7 bases between. CDR1 is SGHRS, CDR2 YFSETQ, per germline. The CDR3 contains 13 residues. For the CDR3, the DNA is TGCGCCAGCAGCGCACAGGTGAACACTGAAGCTTTCTTT. This gives the protein CASSAQVNTEAFF.